This T cell receptor beta chain stems from a study of T cells expressing NK-cell markers. On this clonotype: Antigen: not known.

Production of TCR beta cDNA relied on 5'RACE template switching with UMIs. Following a re-call of the 5' RACE reads, TCRdb has one entry per CDR3 protein and lacks DNA. This sample's table has about 160,000 distinct CDR3 sequences. Whole-study findings and limits: As a fraction of CD8+ T cells, dominant NKG2C+ clonotypes reached roughly 1.0-7.5% in six or seven donors. There remained a lack of clarity about HCMV specificity of expanded NKG2C+ T cell clones.

The sample comprised blood T cells: a sorted CD56 or NKG2C T cell subset, CD4+ or CD8+ T cells, or bulk PBMC T cells (not recorded which). This clonotype originated in a woman between 18 and 70 years old in good health.

This CDR3 is CSARDPAGEGSEQYF. The V call is TRBV20-1, the J call TRBJ2-7; TCRdb gives TRBD2 as the D gene, but with no DNA this cannot be confirmed. The length of the CDR3 is 15 residues. Germline V gene lookup returns CDR1 DFQATT and CDR2 SNEGSKA (reference sequence).